The 16 T cell receptor beta chains in this list originate from one sample, sequenced in a study of T cells in Graves' hyperthyroidism and ophthalmopathy. What was amplified from RNA transcripts were TCR beta CDR3 regions. A set of HTBI primers served as the primers for a first-round RT-PCR of the TCR CDR3. TCRdb passed the multiplex PCR reads through MiXCR, listing each CDR3 protein once. This table holds some 250,000 distinct CDR3 sequences, 12% to 15% found once. Sequenced input: blood. These TCRs come from a woman aged 50 to 60 with Graves' hyperthyroidism that later progressed to Graves' ophthalmopathy.

This clonotype was detected ten times or more. This chain uses TRBV28 with TRBJ1-3; maybe TRBD1 (5 bases). The CDR3 sequence is 16 residues long. V was shortened by 2 bases and J by 3 bases, with 14 bases between the two germline ends. Germline V gene sequence: CDR1 MDHEN, CDR2 SYDVKM. CDR3 protein: CASSLIELGVGNTIYF. CDR3 bases: TGTGCCAGCAGTTTAATTGAACTGGGGGTTGGAAACACCATATATTTT. Filled out from reference TRBV28 and TRBJ1-3, the complete variable domain reads DVKVTQSSRYLVKRTGEKVFLECVQDMDHENMFWYRQDPGLGLRLIYFSYDVKMKEKGDIPEGYSVSREKKERFSLILESASTNQTSMYLCASSLIELGVGNTIYFGEGSWLTVV.

This clonotype occurred many times. V and J are TRBV12-3 or TRBV12-4 and TRBJ1-6, with TRBD1 matching over 7 bases. V trimming: 4 bases; J trimming: 6 bases; junction bases outside the gene matches: 3. There are 14 residues in the CDR3. CDR3 DNA sequence: TGTGCCAGCAGTTCCCAGGGGGGTAATTCACCCCTCCACTTT. It encodes CASSSQGGNSPLHF.

This clonotype occurred many times. CDR3 nucleotides: TGTGCCAGCACCTCTTACATGCGCTCTTCGGCCTACGAGCAGTACTTC. Residues: CASTSYMRSSAYEQYF. J is TRBJ2-7 and V is TRBV11-2, with unresolved D. V lost 7 bases, J lost 2 bases, and 21 bases lay in between. This CDR3 spans 16 amino acids. Germline-derived CDR1 and CDR2 are SGHAT and FQNNGV.

This clonotype has ten or more counts. The gene calls are TRBV28 and TRBJ1-1, with D possibly being TRBD1 (6 bases). CDR1 MDHEN and CDR2 SYDVKM come from the germline V gene. The CDR3 is 13 residues long. V gave up 6 bases and J gave up 10 bases, with 18 bases separating them. The CDR3 DNA reads as TGTGCCAGCAGCTCCGGGACACCGGGCTTAGCTTTCTTT. This translates into CASSSGTPGLAFF.

V and J are TRBV5-5 and TRBJ1-5; D unclear. The CDR3 is made up of 15 amino acids. Trimming removed 4 bases at V and 7 bases at J, with 18 bases between. The germline CDR1 and CDR2 sequences are SGHKS and YYEKEE (reference sequence). The CDR3 DNA is TGTGCCAGCAGCCCACAGACTACAGTGGTCCAGCCCCAGCATTTT. This translates into CASSPQTTVVQPQHF.

This clonotype was found a few times. V and J are TRBV5-4 and TRBJ2-5, with 9 bases aligning to TRBD2. The germline V gene has CDR1 SGHNT and CDR2 YYREEE (reference sequence). V trimming: 0 bases; J trimming: 5 bases; junction bases outside the gene matches: 2. This CDR3 contains 14 residues. CDR3 amino acids: CASSLGAGGETQYF. As DNA, the CDR3 is TGTGCCAGCAGCTTGGGGGCGGGAGGGGAGACCCAGTACTTC.

In its sample, this clonotype was seen many times. The chain recombines TRBV3-1 with TRBJ2-1; D is possibly TRBD2 (6 bases). The CDR3 consists of 13 residues. Trimming left V 1 base short and J 9 bases short, with 10 bases between. Germline V gives CDR1 LGHDT, CDR2 YNNKEL (reference sequence). In DNA, the CDR3 is TGTGCCAGCAGCCAAGGTCGGGGGACTGAGCAGTTCTTC. This gives the protein CASSQGRGTEQFF.

This clonotype has ten or more counts. The V call is TRBV20-1, the J call TRBJ2-1; D is ambiguous. V was clipped by 7 bases and J by 5 bases, with 9 bases between them. CDR3 length: 11 amino acids. Germline-derived CDR1 and CDR2 are DFQATT and SNEGSKA (reference sequence). The CDR3 reads CSVSGHNEQFF. Here the CDR3 DNA reads TGCAGTGTCAGTGGGCACAATGAGCAGTTCTTC.

This clonotype was counted many times. The V call is TRBV28, the J call TRBJ2-7; D might be TRBD1 (5 bases). CDR1 and CDR2 from the germline V gene are MDHEN and SYDVKM. The CDR3 length is 15 residues. V lost 6 bases to trimming and J lost 3 bases, with 18 bases between them. The CDR3 DNA follows: TGTGCCAGCAGATGGGGCTCGTCCCCCCGCTACGAGCAGTACTTC. Its protein is CASRWGSSPRYEQYF.

This clonotype was picked up many times. J is TRBJ1-6 and V is TRBV30; D uncertain. Looked up from germline, CDR1 is GTSNPN and CDR2 is SVGIG (reference sequence). The CDR3 is 14 residues long. Trimming removed 1 base from V and 7 bases from J, with 11 bases in between. The CDR3 reads CAWSGGQMNSPLHF. Written as DNA, the CDR3 is TGTGCCTGGAGTGGTGGCCAGATGAATTCACCCCTCCACTTT.

This clonotype appeared many times. The V call is TRBV2, the J call TRBJ2-3; D assignment may be TRBD1 or TRBD2 (7 bases each). Germline lookup yields CDR1 SNHLY and CDR2 FYNNEI. V was shortened by 5 bases and J by 3 bases, with 9 bases between the two germline ends. The CDR3 runs 13 residues. CDR3 nucleotides: TGTGCCAGCAGTCAGGGGGGGACAGATACGCAGTATTTT. Its translation is CASSQGGTDTQYF.

This chain uses TRBV20-1 with TRBJ1-1; the D is unclear. The CDR3 is 13 amino acids. V lost 5 bases to trimming and J lost 3 bases, with 13 bases between them. Germline values: CDR1 DFQATT, CDR2 SNEGSKA (reference sequence). DNA for the CDR3: TGCAGTGCTCCAACCCTAGTAGACACTGAAGCTTTCTTT. Amino acid sequence: CSAPTLVDTEAFF.

This clonotype has ten or more counts. The V and J genes are TRBV27 and TRBJ2-1; D unclear. With 7 bases removed from V and 7 bases from J, the gap between germline ends came to 17 bases. CDR1 MNHEY and CDR2 SMNVEV come from the germline V gene (reference sequence). This CDR3 region has 14 residues. The CDR3 here is CASTYFSGQNEQFF. The CDR3 region has the DNA TGTGCCAGCACCTACTTTTCTGGCCAGAATGAGCAGTTCTTC.

This clonotype has a count of ten or more. This sequence joins TRBV20-1 and TRBJ2-7; D might be TRBD2 (6 bases). The CDR3 spans 15 residues. The V end lost 0 bases, the J end lost 3 bases, and 15 bases lay between the germline ends. CDR1 and CDR2 from the germline V gene are DFQATT and SNEGSKA (reference sequence). CDR3 sequence (DNA): TGCAGTGCTAGAGATGGGGGGAGCGTACTCTACGAGCAGTACTTC. Translation gives CSARDGGSVLYEQYF.

This clonotype has ten or more counts. The chain uses TRBV6-2 or TRBV6-3 and TRBJ1-5, with TRBD1 matching 9 bases. Trimming removed 6 bases from V and 4 bases from J; junction bases left unmatched: 4. Germline CDR1 reads MNHEY; CDR2 reads SVGEGT. The CDR3 sequence is 14 residues long. The CDR3 region has the DNA TGTGCCAGCAGCGGGACAGGGAGAAATCAGCCCCAGCATTTT. This encodes CASSGTGRNQPQHF.

Note on this clonotype: A read error may explain this, as a much larger clone is one base away. A read error is likely, as this CDR3 ends without the conserved phenylalanine or tryptophan. The chain recombines TRBV28 with TRBJ2-3; D call uncertain. This CDR3 region has 12 residues. With 3 bases removed from V and 4 bases from J, the gap between germline ends came to 5 bases. Germline CDR1 and CDR2: MDHEN and SYDVKM. The CDR3 nucleotides read TGTGCCAGCAGTTTTGGGTCAGATACGCAGTATCTT. Its protein product is CASSFGSDTQYL.